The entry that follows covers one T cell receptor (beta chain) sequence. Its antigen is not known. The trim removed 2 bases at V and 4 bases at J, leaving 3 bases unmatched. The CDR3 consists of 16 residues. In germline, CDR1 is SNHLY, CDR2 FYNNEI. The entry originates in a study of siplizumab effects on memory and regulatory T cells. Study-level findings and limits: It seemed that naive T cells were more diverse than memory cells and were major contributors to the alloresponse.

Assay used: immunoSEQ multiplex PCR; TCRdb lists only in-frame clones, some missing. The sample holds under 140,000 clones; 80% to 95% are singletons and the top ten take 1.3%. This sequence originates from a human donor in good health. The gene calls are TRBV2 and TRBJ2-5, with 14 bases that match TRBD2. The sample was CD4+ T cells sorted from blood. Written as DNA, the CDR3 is TGTGCCAGCAGTGAAAATGGACTAGCGGGAGGAGAGACCCAGTACTTC. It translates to CASSENGLAGGETQYF.